This T cell receptor beta chain was captured in a study of blood T cell repertoires in COVID-19. Study background: From T cells, B-cell-depleted T cells, or PBMCs came the material, which was cDNA or gDNA.

This CDR3 comprises 18 residues. V was clipped by 0 bases and J by 0 bases; unmatched bases: 8. CDR1 is SGHAT and CDR2 is FQNNGV in the germline V gene. The method was immunoSEQ multiplex PCR; TCRdb's version includes in-frame clones alone and lacks a portion of them. The profile shows roughly 210,000 clones, 87% of them singletons. V usage is TRBV11-2 and J usage is TRBJ2-4; 7 bases fit TRBD1. Material for sequencing was PBMCs or T cells enriched from blood (not recorded which). The sequence derives from a man aged 25-40 years in a cohort exposed to, infected with or recovered from COVID-19 (not recorded which). The CDR3 protein is CASSLDRWDSLAKNIQYF. DNA of the CDR3: TGTGCCAGCAGCTTAGATCGATGGGACAGCCTAGCCAAAAACATTCAGTACTTC.